The sample holds many counts of the clone carrying this T cell receptor (beta chain). What it binds is not known. The germline gives CDR1 DFQATT, CDR2 SNEGSKA (reference sequence). The ends lost 3 bases at V and 0 bases at J; junction bases unmatched: 6. The CDR3 spans 17 residues. This sample was taken from a study of neurological immune-mediated disorders. Regarding the study as a whole: No sharing of CDR3 amino acid sequences was observed among expanded clones across subjects, suggesting private repertoires in all groups.

As for the cDNA, it was generated by 5'RACE with 10-nucleotide random UMIs. TCRdb reprocessed the 5' RACE reads via MiXCR and lists one record per CDR3 protein. The sample yields some 48,000 distinct CDR3 sequences, 10% seen once. Source material: PBMCs. The TCR was taken from a middle-aged woman with HTLV-1-associated myelopathy (HAM/TSP). This rearrangement joins TRBV20-1 to TRBJ2-2, with TRBD2 matching over 11 bases. CDR3 DNA: TGCAGTGCTAGTCCCTCGGGACTAGCGGCGAACACCGGGGAGCTGTTTTTT. Protein: CSASPSGLAANTGELFF.